This T cell receptor (beta chain) derives from a study of cytomegalovirus exposure and HLA in healthy donors. This PCR relied on a set of 60 Vbeta primers and 13 Jbeta primers. Sequencing was performed with immunoSEQ multiplex PCR; in TCRdb, only in-frame clones are kept and a portion is missing. Among 100,000 to 150,000 clones listed, 65% to 75% were seen once. The sequenced sample consisted of PBMCs. The source is a man between 40 and 49 years old in good health and CMV-seropositive.

In DNA, the CDR3 is TGTGCCAGCAGCCAAGATAAACAGGGGATCGGCGGGGAGCTGTTTTTT. Translation gives CASSQDKQGIGGELFF. The chain combines TRBV4-2 with TRBJ2-2; 7 bases are a match to TRBD1. Trimming at V came to 0 bases and at J to 7 bases, leaving 8 bases not matched to a gene. CDR1 and CDR2 (germline): LGHNA, YNFKEQ. There are 16 residues in the CDR3.